This entry lists 13 T cell receptor beta chains sequenced from one sample in a study of T cells in tumors after PD-1 blockade. TCRdb's table, derived via immunoSEQ multiplex PCR, lists solely in-frame clones and lacks some. The sample lists roughly 59,000 clones; roughly 75% were seen once. The specimen comprised PBMCs, sampled before anti-PD-1 treatment. These receptor sequences come from a human donor with basal cell carcinoma.

The chain links TRBV19 to TRBJ2-7; D gene unclear. Germline V gene lookup returns CDR1 LNHDA and CDR2 SQIVND (reference sequence). V was trimmed by 5 bases and J by 0 bases, leaving 5 bases between them. CDR3 length: 12 residues. The CDR3 DNA reads as TGTGCCAGTAGTGGGAACTCCTACGAGCAGTACTTC. It is translated as CASSGNSYEQYF. Based on the CDR3 plus reference TRBV19 and TRBJ2-7, the full variable domain is DGGITQSPKYLFRKEGQNVTLSCEQNLNHDAMYWYRQDPGQGLRLIYYSQIVNDFQKGDIAEGYSVSREKKESFPLTVTSAQKNPTAFYLCASSGNSYEQYFGPGTRLTVT.

The chain uses TRBV6-2 or TRBV6-3 and TRBJ1-5; 7 bases align to TRBD1. With 4 bases clipped from V and 5 bases from J, the junction kept 11 bases outside the gene matches. Germline V gene data show CDR1 as MNHEY and CDR2 as SVGEGT. This CDR3 is 16 amino acids long. The CDR3 here is CASSSRTGSVDQPQHF. Written as DNA, the CDR3 is TGTGCCAGCAGTTCCCGGACAGGCTCGGTAGATCAGCCCCAGCATTTT.

The chain combines TRBV3-1 (or the pseudogene TRBV3-2) with TRBJ2-6; D may be TRBD1 (6 bases). Germline CDR1 reads LGHDT; CDR2 reads YNNKEL (reference sequence). This CDR3 is 15 amino acids long. The ends were cut back, 4 bases at V and 2 bases at J, with 9 bases in the middle. CDR3 nucleotides: TGTGCCAGCAGCCTAACAGGGACTGGGGCCAACGTCCTGACTTTC. It is translated as CASSLTGTGANVLTF.

The V gene is TRBV2, the J gene TRBJ1-2; the match to TRBD1 covers 10 bases. The CDR3 has 14 amino acids. The junction had 7 bases not matched to a gene; V was cut back by 5 bases and J by 7 bases. Germline V gives CDR1 SNHLY, CDR2 FYNNEI. CDR3 amino acids: CASSLGQGKGGYTF. The CDR3 DNA is TGTGCCAGCAGTTTGGGACAGGGGAAAGGTGGCTACACCTTC.

Turning to this clone: Other DNA sequences within the sample encode an identical CDR3. The chain carries TRBV9 and TRBJ2-7, with D hard to call. CDR1 and CDR2 from the germline V gene are SGDLS and YYNGEE. V was shortened by 0 bases and J by 0 bases, with 10 bases between the two germline ends. This CDR3 contains 15 residues. The CDR3 loop is CASSVEGIGSYEQYF. CDR3 nucleotides: TGTGCCAGCAGCGTAGAAGGTATTGGCTCCTACGAGCAGTACTTC.

The gene calls are TRBV6-6 and TRBJ2-3; 7 nucleotides agree with TRBD1. The germline V gene encodes CDR1 MNHNY and CDR2 SVGAGI (reference sequence). CDR3 size: 14 residues. J gave up 5 bases and V 5 bases, and 7 bases lay outside the gene matches. As DNA, the CDR3 is TGTGCCAGCAGTAACGGGACAGTCCAAGATACGCAGTATTTT. Protein: CASSNGTVQDTQYF.

The V and J genes are TRBV27 and TRBJ1-3; D gene uncertain. The CDR3 runs to 15 residues. Germline CDR1 MNHEY, CDR2 SMNVEV (reference sequence). The V end was cut by 1 base, the J end by 0 bases, with 7 bases between. The CDR3 DNA follows: TGTGCCAGCAGTTTATACGGGAACTCTGGAAACACCATATATTTT. This translates into CASSLYGNSGNTIYF.

The rearrangement uses TRBV21-1 and TRBJ1-5. TRBV21-1 is marked as a pseudogene. The CDR3 covers 15 residues. CDR3 amino acids: CASSKVRGIHQPQHF. The DNA of the CDR3 is TGTGCCAGCAGCAAAGTACGCGGTATCCATCAGCCCCAGCATTTT.

V is TRBV6-1 and J is TRBJ1-2; possible D gene TRBD1, 6 bases. V was clipped by 0 bases and J by 7 bases, with 12 bases between them. This CDR3 is built from 14 residues. Germline V gives CDR1 MNHNS, CDR2 SASEGT. CDR3 loop: CASSEAGGGRGYTF. CDR3 in DNA: TGTGCCAGCAGTGAAGCGGGGGGGGGCCGTGGCTACACCTTC.

The chain joins TRBV5-4 to TRBJ2-1, with 11 bases that match TRBD2. V trimming: 2 bases; J trimming: 0 bases; junction bases outside the gene matches: 10. The germline gives CDR1 SGHNT, CDR2 YYREEE (reference sequence). The CDR3 covers 19 residues. The CDR3 protein is CASSFSLAGGPSSYNEQFF. The CDR3 bases are TGTGCCAGCAGCTTTTCCCTAGCGGGGGGCCCCAGCTCCTACAATGAGCAGTTCTTC.

This chain connects TRBV28 to TRBJ2-3, with unresolved D. CDR3 length: 13 residues. Between the trimmed V and J ends, which lost 7 bases and 2 bases, there was a span of 10 bases. CDR1 and CDR2 (germline): MDHEN, SYDVKM. The CDR3 loop reads CASNKADTDTQYF. CDR3 sequence (DNA): TGTGCCAGCAATAAGGCAGACACAGATACGCAGTATTTT. The full variable domain, completed using reference TRBV28 and TRBJ2-3, is DVKVTQSSRYLVKRTGEKVFLECVQDMDHENMFWYRQDPGLGLRLIYFSYDVKMKEKGDIPEGYSVSREKKERFSLILESASTNQTSMYLCASNKADTDTQYFGPGTRLTVL.

V and J are TRBV19 and TRBJ1-1, with D possibly matching TRBD1 (5 bases). Trimming stripped 3 bases from V and 5 bases from J, with 7 bases between. The CDR3 loop spans 12 amino acids. CDR1 and CDR2 (germline): LNHDA, SQIVND (reference sequence). The CDR3 DNA follows: TGTGCCAGTAGTATGGGGGGAACTGAAGCTTTCTTT. Protein: CASSMGGTEAFF. Variable domain in full (rest from reference TRBV19 and TRBJ1-1): DGGITQSPKYLFRKEGQNVTLSCEQNLNHDAMYWYRQDPGQGLRLIYYSQIVNDFQKGDIAEGYSVSREKKESFPLTVTSAQKNPTAFYLCASSMGGTEAFFGQGTRLTVV.

This clone occurred once. The V gene is TRBV23-1, the J gene TRBJ2-2; no firm D call. TRBV23-1 is designated an ORF whose function remains uncertain. CDR3 length: 14 residues. The germline V and J ends were trimmed by 8 bases and 1 base, with 11 bases remaining between them. The CDR3 loop is CASRNNQNTGELFF. In nucleotides, the CDR3 is TGCGCCAGCCGCAATAACCAGAACACCGGGGAGCTGTTTTTT.